Below are 16 T cell receptor beta chains sequenced from a single sample in a study of T-cell memory formation after mild COVID-19. TCRdb re-called the 5' RACE reads through MiXCR, storing one row per CDR3 protein. This table holds about 440,000 distinct CDR3 sequences, 20% found once. Sequencing used PBMCs or a T cell subset sorted from them (not recorded which). These receptors were obtained from an adult woman who had mild COVID-19 (a few samples of this study predate the infection). Cell type and time point are not known.

Only a few counts were recorded for this clonotype. The chain carries TRBV20-1 and TRBJ2-3, with TRBD2 matching 14 bases. Germline V lookup: CDR1 DFQATT, CDR2 SNEGSKA (reference sequence). The CDR3 runs 16 residues. V lost 3 bases, J lost 4 bases, and 6 bases stayed unmatched. CDR3 sequence (DNA): TGCAGTGCTAGGACTAGCGGGAGGGCCATTTCAGATACGCAGTATTTT. It translates to CSARTSGRAISDTQYF.

The chain employs TRBV24-1 and TRBJ1-6; D call uncertain. The CDR3 length is 14 residues. Trimming removed 4 bases at V and 9 bases at J, with 12 bases between. Germline V gene data show CDR1 as KGHDR and CDR2 as SFDVKD. CDR3 in amino acids: CATSEQIEPSPLHF. DNA for the CDR3: TGTGCCACCAGTGAACAAATAGAACCTTCACCCCTCCACTTT.

This clonotype showed up just a few times. The chain uses TRBV24-1 and TRBJ2-1; TRBD2 is a possible D gene (5 bases). The CDR3 totals 15 residues. Germline V lookup: CDR1 KGHDR, CDR2 SFDVKD. The V and J ends lost 2 bases and 4 bases respectively, with 11 bases between them. CDR3 bases: TGTGCCACCAGTGATTCCGGGAACCCTTACAATGAGCAGTTCTTC. This gives the protein CATSDSGNPYNEQFF.

This chain links TRBV10-3 with TRBJ2-2, with TRBD2 identical over 9 bases. The CDR3 is 15 amino acids. Germline V gives CDR1 ENHRY, CDR2 SYGVKD. Losses at the gene ends were 3 bases for V and 2 bases for J; bases not matched to a gene: 1. CDR3 sequence (DNA): TGTGCCATCAGTGAACTAGCGGGCAACACCGGGGAGCTGTTTTTT. Residues: CAISELAGNTGELFF.

V and J are TRBV6-5 and TRBJ2-6; possibly TRBD2 for D (6 bases). CDR1 is MNHEY and CDR2 is SVGAGI in the germline V gene. Trimming left V 6 bases short and J 1 base short, with 10 bases between. The CDR3 covers 15 residues. The CDR3 loop is CASSPGRSGANVLTF. In nucleotides, the CDR3 is TGTGCCAGCAGCCCGGGGAGGTCTGGGGCCAACGTCCTGACTTTC.

This clonotype was seen a handful of times. The V and J genes are TRBV7-3 and TRBJ2-1; a weak D match, TRBD2 (5 bases). Per germline, CDR1 SGHTA and CDR2 FQGTGA. The CDR3 has 16 amino acids. Deletions cut 2 bases from V and 9 bases from J, with 20 bases between. The CDR3 region has the DNA TGTGCCAGCAGCTTATTGGCCCAAACACGGGATGGTGAGCAGTTCTTC. Translation gives CASSLLAQTRDGEQFF.

The J gene is TRBJ2-1, the V gene TRBV12-3 or TRBV12-4; weak D call: TRBD2 (6 bases). The CDR3 has 16 amino acids. Trimming shortened V by 5 bases and J by 5 bases, and 19 bases separated the two germline ends. The DNA for the CDR3 is TGTGCCAGCAGTCATCGGGACTTCCCCCAAGACAATGAGCAGTTCTTC. It specifies CASSHRDFPQDNEQFF.

The rearrangement joins TRBV6-5 to TRBJ2-7; TRBD2 agrees at 14 bases. The CDR3 runs 17 residues. Germline values: CDR1 MNHEY, CDR2 SVGAGI. Trimming took 5 bases from V and 0 from J; bases not matched to a gene: 6. The CDR3 nucleotides read TGTGCCAGCAGTCAAACGGGGACTAGCGGGGGCTCCTACGAGCAGTACTTC. The encoded protein is CASSQTGTSGGSYEQYF.

J is TRBJ2-1 and V is TRBV12-3 or TRBV12-4; weak D call: TRBD2 (5 bases). This CDR3 region has 15 residues. Trimming stripped 7 bases from V and 0 bases from J, with 13 bases between. This CDR3 is CASTGGPLSYNEQFF. The CDR3 DNA sequence: TGTGCCAGCACCGGAGGTCCCCTCTCCTACAATGAGCAGTTCTTC.

The V call is TRBV27, the J call TRBJ1-5; D is uncertain. This CDR3 has 14 residues. Looked up from germline, CDR1 is MNHEY and CDR2 is SMNVEV (reference sequence). V was cut by 2 bases and J by 8 bases, with 13 bases left in between. The CDR3 DNA sequence: TGTGCCAGCAGTTTACCTACAGCAATGGAGCCCCAGCATTTT. It encodes CASSLPTAMEPQHF.

This clonotype was observed a handful of times. The rearrangement links TRBV9 to TRBJ2-3; a possible D gene is TRBD2 (6 bases). CDR3 length: 16 residues. CDR1 is SGDLS and CDR2 is YYNGEE in the germline V gene. Trimming removed 3 bases from V and 4 bases from J, with 18 bases in between. The chain's CDR3 is CASSGLTAGTADTQYF. The CDR3 bases are TGTGCCAGCAGCGGACTCACCGCGGGGACGGCAGATACGCAGTATTTT.

Written as DNA, the CDR3 is TGTGCCAGCAGCTTTCTCGCGGGAGGGCCTGGAGATACGCAGTATTTT. This gives the protein CASSFLAGGPGDTQYF. The chain couples TRBV11-3 to TRBJ2-3; TRBD2 matches 9 bases. CDR3 length: 16 residues. V shed 3 bases, J shed 5 bases, and the junction held 9 bases outside the gene matches. The V gene's germline CDR1 is SGHNT and CDR2 YENEEA. The full variable domain, in which reference TRBV11-3 and TRBJ2-3 provide the parts outside the CDR3, is EAGVVQSPRYKIIEKKQPVAFWCNPISGHNTLYWYLQNLGQGPELLIRYENEEAVDDSQLPKDRFSAERLKGVDSTLKIQPAELGDSAVYLCASSFLAGGPGDTQYFGPGTRLTVL.

This chain uses TRBV5-1 with TRBJ2-2; 9 nucleotides align to TRBD1. The junction had 8 bases not matched to a gene; V was cut back by 8 bases and J by 0 bases. Germline CDR1 SGHRS, CDR2 YFSETQ. This CDR3 spans 16 amino acids. The CDR3 DNA reads as TGCGCCAGTTCCCCGGGACAGGGAACGAACACCGGGGAGCTGTTTTTT. This encodes CASSPGQGTNTGELFF. Drawing the rest from reference TRBV5-1 and TRBJ2-2, the complete variable domain is KAGVTQTPRYLIKTRGQQVTLSCSPISGHRSVSWYQQTPGQGLQFLFEYFSETQRNKGNFPGRFSGRQFSNSRSEMNVSTLELGDSALYLCASSPGQGTNTGELFFGEGSRLTVL.

The chain uses TRBV6-1 and TRBJ1-2; D perhaps matches TRBD1 (5 bases). From germline, CDR1 is MNHNS and CDR2 SASEGT. V lost 4 bases to trimming and J lost 3 bases, with 18 bases between them. This CDR3 spans 16 amino acids. The CDR3 loop is CASSAATWDGDYGYTF. DNA for the CDR3: TGTGCCAGCAGTGCCGCGACCTGGGACGGTGACTATGGCTACACCTTC.

The gene calls are TRBV29-1 and TRBJ2-3; TRBD2 might be the D (5 bases). V gave up 7 bases and J gave up 2 bases, with 10 bases separating them. The CDR3 covers 12 residues. Germline V gene sequence: CDR1 SQVTM, CDR2 ANQGSEA. CDR3 loop: CSGTGVTDTQYF. CDR3 nucleotides: TGCAGCGGGACTGGAGTCACAGATACGCAGTATTTT.

This clonotype was recorded a few times. The chain employs TRBV12-3 or TRBV12-4 and TRBJ1-1; possible D gene TRBD1, 6 bases. Trimming removed 6 bases from V and 1 base from J, with 12 bases in between. The CDR3 runs 14 residues. This CDR3 is CASRLGHRNTEAFF. The CDR3 bases are TGTGCCAGCAGACTGGGACATCGGAACACTGAAGCTTTCTTT.